One sample yielded the 12 T cell receptor beta chains listed below, sequenced in a study of shared clonotypes between healthy human individuals. Terminally differentiated effector memory CD45RA+ cells were left out of the naive CD8 fraction, which was CD45RO-negative and positively selected for CCR7. Data came from immunoSEQ multiplex PCR; TCRdb stores just in-frame clones and leaves some out. This table has about 2 million clones, approximately 94% appearing once. Sequenced sample: naive CD8+ T cells sorted from blood. The receptors stem from a young man in good health.

The J gene is TRBJ2-7, the V gene TRBV27; D is perhaps TRBD1 (6 bases). Per germline, CDR1 MNHEY and CDR2 SMNVEV (reference sequence). The CDR3 has 13 amino acids. V was clipped by 2 bases and J by 5 bases, with 10 bases between them. The CDR3 loop is CASSLTGLHEQYF. The DNA of the CDR3 is TGTGCCAGCAGTTTAACAGGGTTGCACGAGCAGTACTTC.

The rearrangement joins TRBV30 to TRBJ2-7, with a weak D call TRBD2 (6 bases). Trimming removed 2 bases at V and 3 bases at J, with 14 bases between. Germline V gene data show CDR1 as GTSNPN and CDR2 as SVGIG (reference sequence). This CDR3 is 14 amino acids long. The CDR3: CAWSSLGLVYEQYF. The CDR3 DNA sequence: TGTGCCTGGAGTTCCTTGGGACTCGTCTACGAGCAGTACTTC.

The rearrangement links TRBV7-6 to TRBJ2-3; the match to TRBD2 covers 8 bases. V was clipped by 7 bases and J by 5 bases; unmatched bases: 17. The CDR3 sequence is 17 residues long. Germline V gene sequence: CDR1 SGHVS, CDR2 FNYEAQ. CDR3 DNA: TGTGCCAGCACCCCTTTCTCGCGGGAGGTCTCCGAAGATACGCAGTATTTT. Its protein is CASTPFSREVSEDTQYF. The entire variable domain, with the rest obtained from reference TRBV7-6 and TRBJ2-3, is as follows: GAGVSQSPRYKVTKRGQDVALRCDPISGHVSLYWYRQALGQGPEFLTYFNYEAQQDKSGLPNDRFSAERPEGSISTLTIQRTEQRDSAMYRCASTPFSREVSEDTQYFGPGTRLTVL.

This chain uses TRBV9 with TRBJ2-7; 8 bases line up with TRBD1. The V gene end was trimmed by 3 bases and the J gene end by 5 bases; junction bases not matched to a gene: 4. Germline CDR1 and CDR2: SGDLS and YYNGEE. The CDR3 consists of 13 residues. The CDR3 spells CASSGTGPHEQYF. The CDR3 DNA sequence: TGTGCCAGCAGCGGGACAGGGCCCCACGAGCAGTACTTC.

The chain combines TRBV28 with TRBJ1-1; D gene ambiguous. The germline V gene has CDR1 MDHEN and CDR2 SYDVKM. This CDR3 is built from 15 residues. Deletions cut 2 bases from V and 1 base from J, with 11 bases between. CDR3 DNA: TGTGCCAGCAGTTTAGAGGGAAGAGGGAACACTGAAGCTTTCTTT. Residues: CASSLEGRGNTEAFF.

J is TRBJ2-1 and V is TRBV2; TRBD1 aligns across 8 bases. The CDR3 sequence is 17 residues long. In germline, CDR1 is SNHLY, CDR2 FYNNEI. The J segment lost 0 bases and the V segment lost 6 bases, leaving 10 bases of the junction unmatched. CDR3 in amino acids: CASSEPLTGGSYNEQFF. Written as DNA, the CDR3 is TGTGCCAGCAGCGAGCCCCTTACAGGGGGCTCCTACAATGAGCAGTTCTTC.

This chain joins TRBV7-2 and TRBJ1-1; 7 bases align to TRBD1. The germline V gene encodes CDR1 SGHTA and CDR2 FQGNSA. J gave up 7 bases and V 5 bases, and 16 bases lay outside the gene matches. The CDR3 totals 16 residues. CDR3 in DNA: TGTGCCAGCAGCCAAACAGGGGACGACCCTCTCAATGAAGCTTTCTTT. Translation: CASSQTGDDPLNEAFF.

The V gene is TRBV7-6, the J gene TRBJ2-7, with TRBD2 identical over 8 bases. After removal of 5 bases from V and 2 bases from J, the junction contained 5 bases not matched to a gene. CDR3 size: 14 residues. Germline V gene lookup returns CDR1 SGHVS and CDR2 FNYEAQ. CDR3 amino acids: CASSPTSGPYEQYF. The CDR3 nucleotides are TGTGCCAGCAGCCCCACTAGCGGTCCCTACGAGCAGTACTTC. The full variable domain, with the rest looked up from reference TRBV7-6 and TRBJ2-7, is GAGVSQSPRYKVTKRGQDVALRCDPISGHVSLYWYRQALGQGPEFLTYFNYEAQQDKSGLPNDRFSAERPEGSISTLTIQRTEQRDSAMYRCASSPTSGPYEQYFGPGTRLTVT.

Of note for this clone: The germline gene is not matched at one end of the junction; a read error may be the cause. CDR3 nucleotides: TGTGCCAGCAGCCTAGGGGCACAGGCCGGCTTC. Protein product: CASSLGAQAGF. This chain joins TRBV7-8 and TRBJ2-7; possibly TRBD1 for D (5 bases). CDR3 size: 11 residues. CDR1 SGHVS and CDR2 FQNEAQ come from the germline V gene.

This chain uses TRBV28 with TRBJ1-5, with D perhaps matching TRBD1 (5 bases). With 1 base removed from V and 11 bases from J, the gap between germline ends came to 24 bases. The CDR3 totals 17 residues. CDR1 and CDR2 (germline): MDHEN, SYDVKM. This chain's CDR3 is CASSLSPAGDSRAAQHF. The CDR3 nucleotides read TGTGCCAGCAGTTTATCCCCGGCAGGCGACAGCAGGGCGGCCCAGCATTTT.

The chain has TRBV4-1 and TRBJ2-7, with D maybe TRBD1 (5 bases). The V and J ends lost 5 bases and 5 bases respectively, with 13 bases between them. This CDR3 is 13 amino acids long. The germline gives CDR1 MGHRA, CDR2 YSYEKL. In DNA form, the CDR3 reads TGCGCCAGCAGCGTTTCCAGGGCCCACGAGCAGTACTTC. Translation: CASSVSRAHEQYF.

The chain recombines TRBV6-1 with TRBJ1-2, with D tentatively TRBD1 (6 bases). Trimming left V 5 bases short and J 4 bases short, with 14 bases between. There are 14 residues in the CDR3. Germline CDR1 and CDR2: MNHNS and SASEGT. CDR3 residues: CASSSRGGGYGYTF. The CDR3 DNA reads as TGTGCCAGCAGTTCGCGAGGGGGGGGCTATGGCTACACCTTC.